What follows are 20 T cell receptor beta chains derived from one specimen sequenced in a study of CD8+ T cells in alopecia areata. Sequencing relied on a cDNA template that was reverse transcribed from extracted RNA. Assay: immunoSEQ multiplex PCR; the TCRdb copy retains only in-frame clones and omits some. The data hold 13,000 to 15,000 clones, with 45% to 60% observed a single time. Once sorted, CD4+ cells from about 5 patients yielded CD25+CD127- cells. Material: CD4+ Tregs sorted from blood. The receptors come from a human donor with alopecia areata.

This chain joins TRBV29-1 and TRBJ1-1; D may be TRBD1 (6 bases). The CDR3 totals 15 residues. Between the trimmed V and J ends, which lost 5 bases and 9 bases, there was a span of 25 bases. Germline V gives CDR1 SQVTM, CDR2 ANQGSEA. For the CDR3, the DNA is TGCAGCGTTATTGCGGGGGCGGTTGCGACAGAGAAAGCTTTCTTT. Amino acid sequence: CSVIAGAVATEKAFF.

This clone showed up just a few times. V gene TRBV7-8 combines with J gene TRBJ1-5; D call uncertain. The CDR3 loop spans 12 amino acids. Per germline, CDR1 SGHVS and CDR2 FQNEAQ. V lost 5 bases, J lost 8 bases, and 10 bases lay in between. The CDR3 is CASSKYSEPQHF. The DNA for the CDR3 is TGTGCCAGCAGCAAATACTCGGAGCCCCAGCATTTT.

The chain joins TRBV18 to TRBJ1-5, with D perhaps matching TRBD1 (6 bases). CDR3 size: 16 residues. Germline V gene lookup returns CDR1 KGHSH and CDR2 LQKENI. Trimming left V 5 bases short and J 4 bases short, with 18 bases between. This CDR3 is CASSNRRTADNQPQHF. The CDR3 coding sequence is TGTGCCAGCTCAAACAGACGGACAGCCGATAATCAGCCCCAGCATTTT.

This clone has a handful of counts. V usage is TRBV7-2 and J usage is TRBJ2-3, with D possibly matching TRBD2 (6 bases). Trimming removed 2 bases from V and 4 bases from J, with 19 bases in between. Per germline, CDR1 SGHTA and CDR2 FQGNSA. The CDR3 runs 17 residues. CDR3 bases: TGTGCCAGCAGCTTATCCGGGACTGCGGCGGGTCCAGATACGCAGTATTTT. Translation: CASSLSGTAAGPDTQYF.

This clone showed up just a few times. The rearrangement links TRBV2 to TRBJ2-3; D is undetermined. CDR3 length: 12 residues. Germline V gene data show CDR1 as SNHLY and CDR2 as FYNNEI. Trimming shortened V by 4 bases and J by 3 bases, and 5 bases separated the two germline ends. The CDR3 here is CASSVVTDTQYF. As DNA, the CDR3 is TGTGCCAGCAGTGTAGTAACAGATACGCAGTATTTT.

Only a few counts were recorded for this clone. The rearrangement links TRBV5-1 to TRBJ2-5; perhaps D is TRBD1 or TRBD2 (5 bases each). Germline CDR1 SGHRS, CDR2 YFSETQ. The CDR3 is 15 amino acids. V lost 0 bases to trimming and J lost 0 bases, with 9 bases between them. The CDR3 here is CASSLVGEYQETQYF. CDR3 sequence (DNA): TGCGCCAGCAGCTTGGTGGGGGAGTACCAAGAGACCCAGTACTTC.

The chain joins TRBV28 to TRBJ1-1; 7 bases fit TRBD1. Losses at the gene ends were 3 bases for V and 4 bases for J; bases not matched to a gene: 5. The CDR3 consists of 14 residues. CDR1 and CDR2 (germline): MDHEN, SYDVKM. Here the CDR3 reads CASSLRTGGTEAFF. In DNA form, the CDR3 reads TGTGCCAGCAGTTTGAGGACAGGCGGCACTGAAGCTTTCTTT.

This chain connects TRBV7-3 to TRBJ2-7; 8 bases map to TRBD2. The CDR3 has 19 amino acids. V gave up 5 bases and J gave up 1 base; unmatched junction bases: 19. Germline assignment: CDR1 SGHTA and CDR2 FQGTGA. CDR3 sequence: CASSPYSTFAAGVSYEQYF. The DNA of the CDR3 is TGTGCCAGCAGCCCCTACTCCACCTTCGCAGCGGGAGTTTCCTACGAGCAGTACTTC.

V gene TRBV5-6 combines with J gene TRBJ1-3; no definite D call. The CDR3 covers 16 residues. The V gene lost 1 base and the J gene lost 1 base, with 12 bases spanning the gap. Germline CDR1 and CDR2: SGHDT and YYEEEE. The CDR3 loop is CASSLLNSYSGNTIYF. The CDR3 DNA reads as TGTGCCAGCAGCTTGTTGAACAGCTATTCTGGAAACACCATATATTTT.

Only a few counts were recorded for this clone. J is TRBJ1-1 and V is TRBV28; 7 bases map to TRBD1. The V and J ends lost 7 bases and 0 bases, in that order; junction bases with no gene match: 14. The CDR3 sequence is 17 residues long. Germline CDR1 is MDHEN and CDR2 is SYDVKM. The CDR3 is CASTLDRAAIMNTEAFF. The CDR3 nucleotides are TGTGCCAGCACCCTTGACAGGGCAGCTATTATGAACACTGAAGCTTTCTTT.

By share of the sample, this clone is medium-sized. This chain connects TRBV5-5 to TRBJ1-2, with 9 nucleotides matching TRBD1. Trimming removed 0 bases from V and 4 bases from J; junction bases left unmatched: 4. CDR1 and CDR2 (germline): SGHKS, YYEKEE (reference sequence). This CDR3 is built from 15 residues. The CDR3 loop reads CASSLAQTGGYGYTF. CDR3 nucleotide sequence: TGTGCCAGCAGCTTGGCCCAGACAGGGGGCTATGGCTACACCTTC.

The rearrangement uses TRBV28 and TRBJ2-3; D might be TRBD2 (5 bases). V lost 4 bases, J lost 2 bases, and 16 bases lay in between. Germline V gives CDR1 MDHEN, CDR2 SYDVKM. The CDR3 runs 16 residues. Here the CDR3 DNA reads TGTGCCAGCAGTTCACGAGGGCTTACATACACAGATACGCAGTATTTT. Amino acids: CASSSRGLTYTDTQYF.

The gene calls are TRBV5-1 and TRBJ1-1; 11 nucleotides line up with TRBD1. The CDR3 sequence is 16 residues long. The V segment lost 2 bases and the J segment 5 bases; nucleotides outside the gene matches: 8. Germline CDR1 is SGHRS and CDR2 is YFSETQ. The CDR3 DNA reads as TGCGCCAGCAGCTTATCCGGGACAGGGGGTTGGACTGAAGCTTTCTTT. This codes for CASSLSGTGGWTEAFF.

The J gene is TRBJ2-7, the V gene TRBV14, with 12 bases lining up with TRBD2. CDR3 length equals 16 residues. With 4 bases clipped from V and 5 bases from J, the junction kept 9 bases outside the gene matches. In germline, CDR1 is SGHDN, CDR2 FVKESK. As DNA, the CDR3 is TGTGCCAGCAGCCGGGTCCTAGCGGGAGGGTGGAACGAGCAGTACTTC. It translates to CASSRVLAGGWNEQYF.

The V gene is TRBV7-2, the J gene TRBJ1-4; D is undetermined. Germline lookup yields CDR1 SGHTA and CDR2 FQGNSA. V was pared by 5 bases and J by 0 bases, with 10 bases between. The CDR3 covers 15 residues. CDR3 in DNA: TGTGCCAGCAGCCAAGGGCCAGCAACTAATGAAAAACTGTTTTTT. Protein product: CASSQGPATNEKLFF. The whole variable domain, remainder taken from reference TRBV7-2 and TRBJ1-4, is GAGVSQSPSNKVTEKGKDVELRCDPISGHTALYWYRQSLGQGLEFLIYFQGNSAPDKSGLPSDRFSAERTGGSVSTLTIQRTQQEDSAVYLCASSQGPATNEKLFFGSGTQLSVL.

CDR3 sequence reads: CASSINEKLFF. The DNA for the CDR3 is TGTGCCAGCAGCATTAATGAAAAACTGTTTTTT. The V and J genes are TRBV11-2 and TRBJ1-4; D unresolved. The germline CDR1 and CDR2 sequences are SGHAT and FQNNGV. Trimming cost V 5 bases and J 4 bases, with 2 bases left between them. CDR3 size: 11 residues.

The chain has TRBV27 and TRBJ2-7, with D perhaps being TRBD1 or TRBD2 (5 bases each). In germline, CDR1 is MNHEY, CDR2 SMNVEV (reference sequence). This CDR3 comprises 16 residues. Trimming took off 7 bases at V and 3 bases at J, with 22 bases between the two ends. CDR3 region: CASTQRGENPHYEQYF. CDR3 nucleotides: TGTGCCAGCACCCAAAGAGGGGAGAATCCCCACTACGAGCAGTACTTC.

The chain has TRBV6-5 and TRBJ1-1, with D possibly matching TRBD1 (5 bases). The germline V gene has CDR1 MNHEY and CDR2 SVGAGI. This CDR3 region has 14 residues. Between the trimmed V and J ends, which lost 0 bases and 7 bases, there was a span of 12 bases. The CDR3 nucleotides read TGTGCCAGCAGTTACTCGATGTGGGGCAGTGAAGCTTTCTTT. This codes for CASSYSMWGSEAFF.

This clone has more than one count but fewer than ten. The chain joins TRBV6-6 to TRBJ1-2; D is uncertain. There are 14 residues in the CDR3. Between the trimmed V and J ends, which lost 0 bases and 4 bases, there was a span of 9 bases. CDR1 is MNHNY, CDR2 SVGAGI, per germline (reference sequence). CDR3 in DNA: TGTGCCAGCAGTTACTCCAACGAGGGCTATGGCTACACCTTC. Translation gives CASSYSNEGYGYTF.

The V and J genes are TRBV7-8 and TRBJ1-1, with D unresolved. The CDR3 runs 13 residues. CDR1 SGHVS and CDR2 FQNEAQ come from the germline V gene. Trimming shortened V by 1 base and J by 7 bases, and 10 bases separated the two germline ends. The CDR3 coding sequence is TGTGCCAGCAGCTTAGAAGTTTACCGTGAAGCTTTCTTT. This encodes CASSLEVYREAFF.